This T cell receptor (beta chain) derives from a study of blood T cell repertoires in COVID-19. Clones were sequenced by immunoSEQ multiplex PCR, and TCRdb holds only the in-frame ones, with some missing. Among just over 60,000 clones, 65% to 85% were seen once, and the ten largest hold approximately 20%. The CDR3 contains 15 residues. The V and J ends lost 4 bases and 7 bases, in that order; junction bases with no gene match: 7. Germline V lookup: CDR1 LNHDA, CDR2 SQIVND (reference sequence). The TCR was taken from a woman older than 75 with active or convalescent COVID-19. This sequence joins TRBV19 and TRBJ1-4, with 9 bases matching TRBD1. The sample consisted of peripheral blood. The CDR3 nucleotides are TGTGCCAGTAGTAAACCGGGACAGGGAGGTGAAAAACTGTTTTTT. It yields the protein CASSKPGQGGEKLFF.